Listed below are T cell receptor beta chains from one sample, sequenced in a study of blood T cell repertoires in COVID-19. Sequencing was performed with immunoSEQ multiplex PCR; in TCRdb, only in-frame clones are kept and a portion is missing. The sample gives about 97,000 clones, roughly 86% of which show up once; 11% is in the top ten. Material for sequencing was peripheral blood. These receptors all come from a woman aged 25 to 39 with acute or convalescent COVID-19. Both conserved end residues are part of each CDR3. D genes are given only for firm matches. Not every row has a clone size; where given, it reads once, few, many or a size class.

TGTGCCACCAGCAGGTGGGGACAGGGGATTCACGAGCAGTACTTC | CATSRWGQGIHEQYF | . | TRBJ2-7 | TRBD1 | TRBV15
TGTGCCAGCCGGTCTGGAAACACCATATATTTT | CASRSGNTIYF | . | TRBJ1-3 | . | TRBV27
TGTGCCAGCAGCTTCTTTGCAACTAATGAAAAACTGTTTTTT | CASSFFATNEKLFF | . | TRBJ1-4 | . | TRBV7-8
TGTGCCAGCGCTTCACCGAGGGACAGTGCGGCCTACGAGCAGTACTTC | CASASPRDSAAYEQYF | . | TRBJ2-7 | TRBD1 | TRBV27
TGTGCCAGCTCCGGAGGGGCCCAGGGCACTGAAGCTTTCTTT | CASSGGAQGTEAFF | . | TRBJ1-1 | . | TRBV18
TGTGCCAGCAGCCAACGGGACAGGGTGGACGAGCAGTACTTC | CASSQRDRVDEQYF | . | TRBJ2-7 | TRBD1 | TRBV3-1/TRBV3-2
TGTGCCAGCAGCCCCGGGGGGGCCACAGATACGCAGTATTTT | CASSPGGATDTQYF | . | TRBJ2-3 | TRBD2 | TRBV14
TGTGCCAGCTCACCGTTAGCTATGACTGGCGGTGAGCAGTTCTTC | CASSPLAMTGGEQFF | . | TRBJ2-1 | . | TRBV18
TGCGCCAGCAGCCAAGATGGGGCGCTACCGGTACAGTTCTTC | CASSQDGALPVQFF | . | TRBJ2-1 | . | TRBV4-1
TGTGCCAGCAGCTCGATCCGGGACAGGGCTAACTATGGCTACACCTTC | CASSSIRDRANYGYTF | once | TRBJ1-2 | TRBD1 | TRBV11-2
TGTGCCAGCAGCTTCGAGGGGGTTAATCAGCCCCAGCATTTT | CASSFEGVNQPQHF | few | TRBJ1-5 | . | TRBV5-6
TGTGCCAGCAGTACGTACAGGGATAGCAATCAGCCCCAGCATTTT | CASSTYRDSNQPQHF | . | TRBJ1-5 | . | TRBV27
TGTGCCAGCAGCTCAAGCGCGGGGGGTAGCACCGGGGAGCTGTTTTTT | CASSSSAGGSTGELFF | . | TRBJ2-2 | TRBD2 | TRBV25-1
TGTGCCAGCAGCCCGGCAGGCAGGGCCTGGAGTTCACCCCTCCACTTT | CASSPAGRAWSSPLHF | . | TRBJ1-6 | . | TRBV6-6
TGTGCCAGCAGCTTAGGGCAGGGGCCCGACTGGGAGCAGTACTTC | CASSLGQGPDWEQYF | once | TRBJ2-7 | . | TRBV11-3
TGTGCCAGCAGCCGACGCGCGGGGGGGGACTACGAGCAGTACTTC | CASSRRAGGDYEQYF | . | TRBJ2-7 | TRBD2 | TRBV7-6
TGCGCCAGCAGCAGTGCCTTACTAGGGTATTATTCACCCCTCCACTTT | CASSSALLGYYSPLHF | . | TRBJ1-6 | . | TRBV5-1
TGTGCCAGCAGGAGACAGAGCTCTGGGGCCAACGTCCTGACTTTC | CASRRQSSGANVLTF | . | TRBJ2-6 | . | TRBV6-5
TGTGCCAGCAGCGCGGGACTAGCGGCGTCCTACGAGCAGTACTTC | CASSAGLAASYEQYF | . | TRBJ2-7 | TRBD2 | TRBV9
TGCGCCAGCAGCTCTTCAGGGTCCTTTAGCAATCAGCCCCAGCATTTT | CASSSSGSFSNQPQHF | . | TRBJ1-5 | . | TRBV5-1
TGTGCCAGCAGTTCTGACAGTTTCTACGAGCAGTACTTC | CASSSDSFYEQYF | . | TRBJ2-7 | . | TRBV28
TGTGCCAGCAGTCAAGGACAGTTTTCCAATCAGCCCCAGCATTTT | CASSQGQFSNQPQHF | . | TRBJ1-5 | . | TRBV28
TGTGCCACCAGTGATCCTAGCGGGGGGGGGCGAGAGACCCAGTACTTC | CATSDPSGGGRETQYF | . | TRBJ2-5 | TRBD2 | TRBV24-1
TGTGCCAGCAGCCCAGGGAGGGCATCTGGAAACACCATATATTTT | CASSPGRASGNTIYF | . | TRBJ1-3 | . | TRBV7-6
TGTGCCAGCAGCTTTGGGCAGGTGGACCAGTACTTC | CASSFGQVDQYF | . | TRBJ2-5 | . | TRBV5-6
TGTGCCACCAGCCCCGCGGGACAGTTTAACACTGAAGCTTTCTTT | CATSPAGQFNTEAFF | . | TRBJ1-1 | TRBD1 | TRBV15
TGCGCCAGCAGCCGCCTTTGGATGGAGGATGAAAAACTGTTTTTT | CASSRLWMEDEKLFF | . | TRBJ1-4 | . | TRBV5-1
TGTGCCTGGAGTGGGGCAGGGGTGAACACTGAAGCTTTCTTT | CAWSGAGVNTEAFF | . | TRBJ1-1 | . | TRBV30
TGTGCCAGTATGAGGACAGGCCCCGTAGCTAACTATGGCTACACCTTC | CASMRTGPVANYGYTF | . | TRBJ1-2 | TRBD1 | TRBV19
TGTGCCAGCAGCTTAGCCGGTAAAAACATTCAGTACTTC | CASSLAGKNIQYF | . | TRBJ2-4 | . | TRBV11-2
TGTGCCAGCAGCTTAAATCAGAACACCGGGGAGCTGTTTTTT | CASSLNQNTGELFF | . | TRBJ2-2 | . | TRBV7-8
TGTGCCAGTAGTATAGTCGGGGGTTCAGACTATGGCTACACCTTC | CASSIVGGSDYGYTF | . | TRBJ1-2 | . | TRBV19
TGCGCCAGCAGCCCTCTGCCCCACAGCCTCAGCTCCTATAATTCACCCCTCCACTTT | CASSPLPHSLSSYNSPLHF | once | TRBJ1-6 | . | TRBV4-1
TGTGCCTGGATGAGGGATTCATATGGCTACACCTTC | CAWMRDSYGYTF | . | TRBJ1-2 | . | TRBV30
TGTGCCAGCAGCAGTGACAGGGTGGAGACCCAGTACTTC | CASSSDRVETQYF | . | TRBJ2-5 | TRBD1 | TRBV5-5
TGTGCCAGCAGCTTGGCTTGGGACAGCCGCTCTGGGGCCAACGTCCTGACTTTC | CASSLAWDSRSGANVLTF | . | TRBJ2-6 | TRBD1 | TRBV5-8
TGTGCCAGCAGCTTAGAGGGGAGGGTTTCACCCCTCCACTTT | CASSLEGRVSPLHF | . | TRBJ1-6 | . | TRBV7-9
TGTGCCAGCAGTGGGAACGTTCCCGGGGGCAATCAGCCCCAGCATTTT | CASSGNVPGGNQPQHF | . | TRBJ1-5 | . | TRBV2
TGTGCCACCAGTGATTCAGGGGATAACTATGGCTACACCTTC | CATSDSGDNYGYTF | . | TRBJ1-2 | . | TRBV24-1
TGTGCCACCATGATTCGACAGGGATTAGAAGCTTTCTTT | CATMIRQGLEAFF | . | TRBJ1-1 | TRBD1 | TRBV27
TGTGCCAGTGATCGACAGCTGAACACCGGGGAGCTGTTTTTT | CASDRQLNTGELFF | . | TRBJ2-2 | . | TRBV28
TGTGCCAGCAGCTCCGCACCCAACAGGCGGGAAGCTTTCTTT | CASSSAPNRREAFF | . | TRBJ1-1 | . | TRBV7-9
TGTGCCAGCAGCAAGGTGACAGTTAGCTACGAGCAGTACTTC | CASSKVTVSYEQYF | . | TRBJ2-7 | . | TRBV21-1
TGTGCCAGCAGACATGACACAGATCAGCCCCAGCATTTT | CASRHDTDQPQHF | . | TRBJ1-5 | . | TRBV7-8
TGTGCCAGCAGTTATGGGGGGGCAGGGACCGAGGGATATCAGCCCCAGCATTTT | CASSYGGAGTEGYQPQHF | . | TRBJ1-5 | . | TRBV28
TGTGCCAGCAGTGAAAAACCCACCCGCGGACAGCCAACCAAAAACATTCAGTACTTC | CASSEKPTRGQPTKNIQYF | . | TRBJ2-4 | . | TRBV6-1